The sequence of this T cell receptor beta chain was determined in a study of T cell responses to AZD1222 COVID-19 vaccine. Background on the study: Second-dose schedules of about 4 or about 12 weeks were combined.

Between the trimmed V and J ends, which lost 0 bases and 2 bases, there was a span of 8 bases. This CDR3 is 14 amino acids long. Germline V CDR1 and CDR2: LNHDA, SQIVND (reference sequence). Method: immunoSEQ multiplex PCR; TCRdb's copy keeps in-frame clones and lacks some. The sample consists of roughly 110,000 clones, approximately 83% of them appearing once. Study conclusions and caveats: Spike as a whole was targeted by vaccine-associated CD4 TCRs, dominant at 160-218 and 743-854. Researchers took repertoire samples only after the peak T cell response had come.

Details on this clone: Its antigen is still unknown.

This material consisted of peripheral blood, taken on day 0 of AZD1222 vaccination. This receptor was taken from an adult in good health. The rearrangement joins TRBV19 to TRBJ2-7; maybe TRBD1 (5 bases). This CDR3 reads CASSIDSGTYEQYF. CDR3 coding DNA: TGTGCCAGTAGTATAGATTCAGGGACCTACGAGCAGTACTTC.